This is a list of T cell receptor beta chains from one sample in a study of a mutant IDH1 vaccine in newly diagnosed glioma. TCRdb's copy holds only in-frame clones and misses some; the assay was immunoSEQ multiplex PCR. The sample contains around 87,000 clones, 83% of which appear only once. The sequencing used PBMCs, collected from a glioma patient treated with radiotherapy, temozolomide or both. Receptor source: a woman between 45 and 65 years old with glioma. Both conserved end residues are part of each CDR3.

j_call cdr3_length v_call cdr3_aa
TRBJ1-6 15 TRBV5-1 CASSFTGAGDSPLHF
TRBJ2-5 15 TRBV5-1 CASSSIGGEGETQYF
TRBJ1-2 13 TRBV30 CAWQTGLNYGYTF
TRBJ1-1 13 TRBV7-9 CASRSGWDTEAFF
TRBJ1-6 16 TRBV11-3 CASSLDHRTGNSPLHF
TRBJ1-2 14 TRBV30 CAWSVLKGAGGYTF
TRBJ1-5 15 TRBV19 CASSISGGGVWPQHF
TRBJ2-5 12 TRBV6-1 CASSERHKTQYF
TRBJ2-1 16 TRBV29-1 CSCRLAGVESYNEQFF
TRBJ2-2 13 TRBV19 CATGMRNTGELFF
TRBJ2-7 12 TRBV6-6 CASSPRGYEQYF
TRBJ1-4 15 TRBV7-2 CASSIRQGSNEKLFF